This T cell receptor (beta chain) derives from a study of PD-L1 blockade in urothelial cancer. The time point here: peripheral blood 6 weeks after treatment start. V gave up 6 bases and J gave up 4 bases, with 12 bases separating them. Germline lookup yields CDR1 SGHNT and CDR2 YYREEE (reference sequence). The CDR3 totals 13 residues. Profiling relied on immunoSEQ multiplex PCR, and the TCRdb table lists in-frame clones only, not all of them. This table holds around 46,000 clones, about four fifths found once. The clonotype originates from a man between 60 and 75 years old with urothelial cancer. Sequenced here: PBMCs, sampled around atezolizumab (anti-PD-L1) treatment. V usage is TRBV5-4 and J usage is TRBJ2-3, with D uncertain. CDR3 amino acids: CASNPERADTQYF. CDR3 in DNA: TGTGCCAGCAATCCGGAACGGGCAGATACGCAGTATTTT.